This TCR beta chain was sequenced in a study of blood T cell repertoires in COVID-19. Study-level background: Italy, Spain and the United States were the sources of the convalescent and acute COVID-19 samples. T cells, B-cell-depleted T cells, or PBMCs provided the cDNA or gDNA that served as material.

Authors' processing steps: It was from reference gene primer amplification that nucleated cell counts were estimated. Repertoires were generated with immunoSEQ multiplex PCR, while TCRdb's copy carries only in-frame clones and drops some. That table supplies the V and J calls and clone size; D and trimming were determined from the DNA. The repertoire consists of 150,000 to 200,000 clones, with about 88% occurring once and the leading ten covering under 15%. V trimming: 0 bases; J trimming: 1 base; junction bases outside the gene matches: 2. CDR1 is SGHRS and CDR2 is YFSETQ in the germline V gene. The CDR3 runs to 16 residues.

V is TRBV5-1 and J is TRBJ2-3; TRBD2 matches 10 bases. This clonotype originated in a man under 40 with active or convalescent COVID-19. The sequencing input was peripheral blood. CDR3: CASSLVTSGGTDTQYF. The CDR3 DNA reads TGCGCCAGCAGCTTGGTAACTAGCGGGGGCACAGATACGCAGTATTTT.